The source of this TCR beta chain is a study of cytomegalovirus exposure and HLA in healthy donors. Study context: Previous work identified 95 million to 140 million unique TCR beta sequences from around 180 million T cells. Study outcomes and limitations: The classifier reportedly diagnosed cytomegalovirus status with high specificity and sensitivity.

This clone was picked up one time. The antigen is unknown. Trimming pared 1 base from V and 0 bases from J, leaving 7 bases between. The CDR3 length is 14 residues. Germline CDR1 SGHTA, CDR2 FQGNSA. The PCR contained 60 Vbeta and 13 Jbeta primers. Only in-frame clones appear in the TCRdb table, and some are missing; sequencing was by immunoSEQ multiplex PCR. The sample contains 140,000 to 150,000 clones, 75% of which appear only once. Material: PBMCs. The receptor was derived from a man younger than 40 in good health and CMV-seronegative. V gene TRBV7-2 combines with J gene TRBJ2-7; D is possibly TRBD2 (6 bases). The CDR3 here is CASSLGTNSYEQYF. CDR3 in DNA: TGTGCCAGCAGCTTAGGGACTAACTCCTACGAGCAGTACTTC.